This T cell receptor (beta chain) was captured in a study of vaccination effects on CD4 cells after COVID-19. In the study overall: Post-vaccine sampling took place a median of 72 days after the second dose.

It was after approximately 11 days of culture that CD4+ T cells were isolated. Participants were given two doses of BNT162b2 or mRNA-1273 vaccine. Vaccine recipients lacked prior SARS-CoV-2 infection and had negative nucleocapsid antibodies. Cells had half their medium changed to IL-2 medium on days 3 and 7. Libraries were prepared by immunoSEQ multiplex PCR; TCRdb keeps only in-frame clonotypes and omits some of them. The repertoire holds 72,000 or so clones, with around 69% as singletons. The J segment lost 2 bases and the V segment lost 4 bases, leaving 13 bases of the junction unmatched. Germline V gives CDR1 SGDLS, CDR2 YYNGEE. The CDR3 runs to 18 residues. Remarks on this clone: Its antigen remains unidentified.

The V gene is TRBV9, the J gene TRBJ1-2; TRBD1 agrees at 11 bases. The sequence was collected from a human donor who received a COVID-19 vaccine. The input for sequencing was CD4+ T cells from PBMCs cultured without peptide, taken after COVID-19 vaccination. CDR3 nucleotides: TGTGCCAGCAGCTCCCCCCGGACAGGGGGCGTCCTAAACTATGGCTACACCTTC. Translation: CASSSPRTGGVLNYGYTF.